Below are 27 T cell receptor beta chains sequenced from a single sample in a study of cytomegalovirus exposure and HLA in healthy donors (dated by TCRdb to 2015 to 2018). The library relied on the immunoSEQ multiplex PCR assay. Held by TCRdb, this immuneACCESS table contains in-frame sequences only and omits some clones. Under half of the omission traces to an unresolved V gene where checked; the cause of the rest is unknown. This sample gives about 180,000 clones in total; just under 90% of them show up just once. More than 1.2% of the sample rests with the top ten. The source material was PBMCs. The receptors come from a woman aged 30 to 39 in good health and CMV-seronegative.

This rearrangement joins TRBV11-2 to TRBJ1-1, with a weak D call TRBD1 (6 bases). Trimming removed 5 bases from V and 0 bases from J, with 13 bases in between. The CDR3 length is 15 residues. CDR1 and CDR2 (germline): SGHAT, FQNNGV. CDR3 coding DNA: TGTGCCAGCAGCCCCCGGACAGCGATGAACACTGAAGCTTTCTTT. It codes for CASSPRTAMNTEAFF.

This clone is a singleton in its sample. This chain connects TRBV6-1 to TRBJ1-4; unclear D gene. The CDR3 is made up of 15 amino acids. Germline V gene data show CDR1 as MNHNS and CDR2 as SASEGT. V was clipped by 7 bases and J by 0 bases, with 12 bases between them. For the CDR3, the DNA is TGTGCCAGCACCTTAACGGGAGCAACTAATGAAAAACTGTTTTTT. It is translated as CASTLTGATNEKLFF.

This chain connects TRBV5-1 to TRBJ2-7; D is uncertain. This CDR3 spans 13 amino acids. Trimming took 7 bases from V and 0 from J, leaving 11 bases between them. In germline, CDR1 is SGHRS, CDR2 YFSETQ. The CDR3 DNA reads as TGCGCCAGCGCCGCACTTTCCTCCTACGAGCAGTACTTC. Translated, it gives CASAALSSYEQYF.

This chain links TRBV4-3 with TRBJ2-1, with D hard to call. The germline CDR1 and CDR2 sequences are LGHNA and YSLEER. This CDR3 comprises 15 residues. V lost 0 bases, J lost 1 base, and 7 bases lay in between. This CDR3 reads CASSQDPSSYNEQFF. CDR3 DNA: TGCGCCAGCAGCCAAGATCCGTCGTCCTACAATGAGCAGTTCTTC.

V gene TRBV5-1 combines with J gene TRBJ1-2; 9 bases fit TRBD1. Trimming took 3 bases from V and 4 from J; bases not matched to a gene: 7. CDR1 SGHRS and CDR2 YFSETQ come from the germline V gene. The CDR3 has 15 residues. The CDR3 sequence: CASSSWTGEGYGYTF. The CDR3 DNA sequence: TGCGCCAGCAGCTCCTGGACAGGGGAAGGCTATGGCTACACCTTC.

V usage is TRBV7-2 and J usage is TRBJ2-1; D is perhaps TRBD2 (5 bases). V dropped 2 bases and J dropped 0 bases, with 11 bases sitting between them. There are 16 residues in the CDR3. The germline V gene has CDR1 SGHTA and CDR2 FQGNSA. CDR3 sequence: CASSLRGLNSYNEQFF. The CDR3 DNA is TGTGCCAGCAGCTTACGCGGGCTGAACTCCTACAATGAGCAGTTCTTC.

J is TRBJ2-1 and V is TRBV29-1, with 9 bases fitting TRBD2. Germline V gene lookup returns CDR1 SQVTM and CDR2 ANQGSEA. There are 15 residues in the CDR3. V was pared by 3 bases and J by 0 bases, with 3 bases of the junction left unmatched. For the CDR3, the DNA is TGCAGCGTTGACTGGCGGGGGGGCTCCTACAATGAGCAGTTCTTC. It yields the protein CSVDWRGGSYNEQFF.

The chain employs TRBV25-1 and TRBJ1-5; D is uncertain. Germline V lookup: CDR1 MGHDK, CDR2 SYGVNS. V was pared by 3 bases and J by 6 bases, with 9 bases between. The CDR3 is made up of 13 amino acids. CDR3 loop: CASSDGWSQPQHF. CDR3 coding DNA: TGTGCCAGCAGTGATGGATGGAGTCAGCCCCAGCATTTT.

The chain carries TRBV7-9 and TRBJ1-2, with 10 bases identical to TRBD1. CDR1 and CDR2 from the germline V gene are SEHNR and FQNEAQ (reference sequence). This CDR3 region has 16 residues. V dropped 3 bases and J dropped 7; count of bases not matched to a gene: 11. The CDR3, as DNA: TGTGCCAGCAGCTTCTTCGTAGGACAGGGGGGGAGTGGCTACACCTTC. This encodes CASSFFVGQGGSGYTF.

The chain employs TRBV19 and TRBJ1-2, with 8 bases lining up with TRBD1. Per germline, CDR1 LNHDA and CDR2 SQIVND (reference sequence). The CDR3 is 16 amino acids. The V segment lost 5 bases and the J segment 8 bases; nucleotides outside the gene matches: 16. The CDR3 nucleotides read TGTGCCAGTAGTGGAGGGACAGGCCTCAACTATGGGGGCTACACCTTC. Translating gives CASSGGTGLNYGGYTF.

This clone was picked up one time. In DNA, the CDR3 is TGTGCCAGCAGCTTGGAGGAGGCTGAAGCTTTCTTT. Its protein is CASSLEEAEAFF. The J gene is TRBJ1-1, the V gene TRBV5-6; D gene uncertain. V dropped 0 bases and J dropped 6 bases, with 6 bases sitting between them. Germline CDR1 SGHDT, CDR2 YYEEEE. This CDR3 contains 12 residues.

V usage is TRBV21-1 and J usage is TRBJ2-7; TRBD2 reflects the table's D call only, with no check against the DNA. TRBV21-1 is tagged as a pseudogene. CDR3 size: 13 residues. In nucleotides, the CDR3 is TGTGCCAGCAGAAAATCGTCCCCCTACGAGCAGTACTTC. Protein: CASRKSSPYEQYF.

The chain recombines TRBV7-9 with TRBJ2-2, with a tentative D call TRBD1 (6 bases). The germline CDR1 and CDR2 sequences are SEHNR and FQNEAQ (reference sequence). The CDR3 extends over 15 amino acids. V was cut by 1 base and J by 7 bases, with 13 bases left in between. The CDR3 DNA reads as TGTGCCAGCAGCTTAGGGTGGGGGCCCAGCGGGGAGCTGTTTTTT. This translates into CASSLGWGPSGELFF.

The chain employs TRBV6-1 and TRBJ2-1, with 15 bases lining up with TRBD2. This CDR3 spans 18 amino acids. The germline V gene encodes CDR1 MNHNS and CDR2 SASEGT. V shed 4 bases and J 2 bases; nucleotides not matched to a gene: 6. CDR3 sequence (DNA): TGTGCCAGCAGTGTGGGACTAGCGGGGGGCCCGACCTACAATGAGCAGTTCTTC. It specifies CASSVGLAGGPTYNEQFF.

The chain links TRBV4-1 to TRBJ2-5; D gene ambiguous. Germline V gene data show CDR1 as MGHRA and CDR2 as YSYEKL. V gave up 4 bases and J gave up 4 bases, with 7 bases separating them. The length of the CDR3 is 12 residues. The CDR3 DNA reads TGCGCCAGCAGCCGCCCCGGAGAGACCCAGTACTTC. It specifies CASSRPGETQYF.

The gene calls are TRBV30 and TRBJ1-1; no clear D. Trimming left V 8 bases short and J 5 bases short, with 21 bases between. The CDR3 is made up of 14 amino acids. Germline V CDR1 and CDR2: GTSNPN, SVGIG (reference sequence). CDR3 in amino acids: CAQRGLVEATEAFF. In DNA, the CDR3 is TGTGCCCAACGAGGACTGGTGGAAGCGACTGAAGCTTTCTTT.

The V gene is TRBV7-9, the J gene TRBJ2-3, with TRBD2 matching 8 bases. Germline CDR1 SEHNR, CDR2 FQNEAQ (reference sequence). This CDR3 is built from 15 residues. V lost 1 base, J lost 7 bases, and 7 bases stayed unmatched. The DNA for the CDR3 is TGTGCCAGCAGCTTAGTTAGCGGGGTCGGTTATACGCAGTATTTT. Translated, it gives CASSLVSGVGYTQYF.

The chain has TRBV5-1 and TRBJ1-2, with no clear D. Between the trimmed V and J ends, which lost 0 bases and 7 bases, there was a span of 10 bases. The length of the CDR3 is 13 residues. The germline gives CDR1 SGHRS, CDR2 YFSETQ. The CDR3 protein is CASSLAEARGYTF. The CDR3 DNA is TGCGCCAGCAGCTTGGCCGAGGCTCGTGGCTACACCTTC.

The rearrangement uses TRBV10-3 and TRBJ2-1; 9 bases agree with TRBD2. Germline V gene data show CDR1 as ENHRY and CDR2 as SYGVKD. The CDR3 length is 13 residues. V trimming: 9 bases; J trimming: 9 bases; junction bases outside the gene matches: 9. The CDR3 region is CAMASGEVGEQFF. DNA for the CDR3: TGTGCCATGGCTAGCGGGGAGGTGGGTGAGCAGTTCTTC.

V and J are TRBV5-1 and TRBJ1-2; the D gene is possibly TRBD1 (5 bases). CDR3 size: 18 residues. Germline V gene sequence: CDR1 SGHRS, CDR2 YFSETQ. Between the trimmed V and J ends, which lost 4 bases and 6 bases, there was a span of 28 bases. CDR3 bases: TGCGCCAGCAGCAAAGAAAGAAAAACAGGCTCAGTAAAGGATGGCTACACCTTC. It translates to CASSKERKTGSVKDGYTF.

The J gene is TRBJ1-1, the V gene TRBV30, with D possibly TRBD1 on 5 matching bases. V lost 0 bases and J 0 bases, leaving 11 bases between the germline ends. Germline CDR1 is GTSNPN and CDR2 is SVGIG (reference sequence). The CDR3 sequence is 15 residues long. The CDR3 loop is CAWSVEYRMNTEAFF. As DNA, the CDR3 is TGTGCCTGGAGTGTAGAGTACAGGATGAACACTGAAGCTTTCTTT.

The chain joins TRBV5-1 to TRBJ2-3, with D maybe TRBD2 (6 bases). V lost 0 bases to trimming and J lost 2 bases, with 10 bases between them. The germline V gene encodes CDR1 SGHRS and CDR2 YFSETQ. The CDR3 sequence is 15 residues long. CDR3 region: CASSLASSDTDTQYF. Written as DNA, the CDR3 is TGCGCCAGCAGCTTGGCCTCTAGCGACACAGATACGCAGTATTTT.

The genes are TRBV6-6 and TRBJ2-1; 12 bases fit TRBD2. This CDR3 region has 16 residues. The germline CDR1 and CDR2 sequences are MNHNY and SVGAGI (reference sequence). With V trimmed by 0 bases and J by 9 bases, 6 bases remained unmatched. The CDR3 protein is CASSYSPSGGAGEQFF. The DNA for the CDR3 is TGTGCCAGCAGTTACTCGCCTAGCGGGGGGGCCGGTGAGCAGTTCTTC.

Only one count was recorded for this clone. CDR3: CASSLADVNYGYTF. CDR3 sequence (DNA): TGTGCCAGCAGCTTAGCGGACGTTAACTATGGCTACACCTTC. The chain joins TRBV5-4 to TRBJ1-2; no reliable D call. The germline V gene has CDR1 SGHNT and CDR2 YYREEE (reference sequence). There are 14 residues in the CDR3. Trimming shortened V by 2 bases and J by 1 base, and 9 bases separated the two germline ends. The full variable domain, in which reference TRBV5-4 and TRBJ1-2 provide the parts outside the CDR3, is ETGVTQSPTHLIKTRGQQVTLRCSSQSGHNTVSWYQQALGQGPQFIFQYYREEENGRGNFPPRFSGLQFPNYSSELNVNALELDDSALYLCASSLADVNYGYTFGSGTRLTVV.

The chain recombines TRBV14 with TRBJ1-1; tentatively, D is TRBD1 (5 bases). The CDR3 is 15 residues long. The V end lost 0 bases, the J end lost 7 bases, and 15 bases lay between the germline ends. Germline lookup yields CDR1 SGHDN and CDR2 FVKESK. CDR3 DNA sequence: TGTGCCAGCAGCCAAGATCATCCGAGAGACAGTGAAGCTTTCTTT. It is translated as CASSQDHPRDSEAFF.

The CDR3 reads CAWSVPGGNQPQHF. In nucleotides, the CDR3 is TGTGCCTGGAGTGTTCCGGGAGGCAATCAGCCCCAGCATTTT. This sequence joins TRBV30 and TRBJ1-5; D is ambiguous. The V end lost 0 bases, the J end lost 2 bases, and 8 bases lay between the germline ends. The CDR3 runs to 14 residues. Germline V gives CDR1 GTSNPN, CDR2 SVGIG (reference sequence).

This chain links TRBV2 with TRBJ2-7, with 8 nucleotides matching TRBD2. CDR1 and CDR2 (germline): SNHLY, FYNNEI. The J segment lost 3 bases and the V segment lost 8 bases, leaving 6 bases of the junction unmatched. The CDR3 totals 13 residues. The CDR3 nucleotides read TGTGCCAGCTGTAGCGGGGATAACTACGAGCAGTACTTC. This codes for CASCSGDNYEQYF.